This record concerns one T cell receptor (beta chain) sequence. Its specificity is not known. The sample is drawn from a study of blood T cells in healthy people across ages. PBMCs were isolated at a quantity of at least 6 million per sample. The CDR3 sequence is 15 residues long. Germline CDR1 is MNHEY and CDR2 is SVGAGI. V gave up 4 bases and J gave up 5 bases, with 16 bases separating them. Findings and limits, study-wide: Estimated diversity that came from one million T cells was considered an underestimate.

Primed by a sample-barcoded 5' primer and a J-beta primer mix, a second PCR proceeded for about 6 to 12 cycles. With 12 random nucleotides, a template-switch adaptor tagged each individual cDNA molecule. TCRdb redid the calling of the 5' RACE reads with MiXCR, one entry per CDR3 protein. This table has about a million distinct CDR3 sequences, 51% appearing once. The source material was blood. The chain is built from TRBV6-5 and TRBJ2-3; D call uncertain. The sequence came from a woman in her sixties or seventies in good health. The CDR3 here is CASSSTGNPRDTQYF. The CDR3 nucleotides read TGTGCCAGCAGTTCCACTGGCAACCCAAGAGATACGCAGTATTTT.